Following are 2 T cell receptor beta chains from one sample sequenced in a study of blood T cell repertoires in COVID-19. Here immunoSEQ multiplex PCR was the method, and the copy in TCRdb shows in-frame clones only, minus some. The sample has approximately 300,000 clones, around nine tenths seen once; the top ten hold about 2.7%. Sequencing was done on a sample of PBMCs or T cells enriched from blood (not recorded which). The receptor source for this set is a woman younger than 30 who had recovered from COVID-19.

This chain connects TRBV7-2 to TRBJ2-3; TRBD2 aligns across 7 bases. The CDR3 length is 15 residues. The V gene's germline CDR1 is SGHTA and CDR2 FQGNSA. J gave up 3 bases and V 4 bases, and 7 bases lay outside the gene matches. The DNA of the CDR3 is TGTGCCAGCAGCTCATACCCTAGCGGTACAGATACGCAGTATTTT. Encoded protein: CASSSYPSGTDTQYF.

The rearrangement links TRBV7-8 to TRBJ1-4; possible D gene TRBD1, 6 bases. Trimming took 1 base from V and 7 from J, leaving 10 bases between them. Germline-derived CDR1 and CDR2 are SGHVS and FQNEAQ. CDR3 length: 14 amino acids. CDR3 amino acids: CASSLDRVGEKLFF. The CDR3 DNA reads TGTGCCAGCAGCTTAGACAGGGTTGGTGAAAAACTGTTTTTT. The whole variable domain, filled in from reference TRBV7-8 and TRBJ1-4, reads GAGVSQSPRYKVAKRGQDVALRCDPISGHVSLFWYQQALGQGPEFLTYFQNEAQLDKSGLPSDRFFAERPEGSVSTLKIQRTQQEDSAVYLCASSLDRVGEKLFFGSGTQLSVL.